Following are 10 T cell receptor beta chains from one sample sequenced in a study of T cell responses to AZD1222 COVID-19 vaccine. Sequencing was performed with immunoSEQ multiplex PCR; in TCRdb, only in-frame clones are kept and a portion is missing. Of about 200,000 clones listed, roughly 94% are singletons. The sample here was peripheral blood, taken 28 days after the second dose of the MenACWY control vaccine. Every receptor here comes from an adult who received the MenACWY meningococcal vaccine as a control.

To note about this clone: At one end, the junction sequence differs from germline, possibly due to a read error. The chain recombines TRBV6-1 with TRBJ2-3, with a tentative D call TRBD1 (6 bases). The CDR3 loop spans 15 amino acids. Germline-derived CDR1 and CDR2 are MNHNS and SASEGT. The CDR3 DNA sequence: TGTGCCAGCAGAGAAGGGAACAGGGACACAGATACGCAGTATTTT. This sequence encodes CASREGNRDTDTQYF.

The chain joins TRBV7-2 to TRBJ1-1, with 7 positions matching TRBD1. The CDR3 has 16 amino acids. The germline gives CDR1 SGHTA, CDR2 FQGNSA. Trimming at V came to 2 bases and at J to 4 bases, leaving 10 bases not matched to a gene. The chain's CDR3 is CASSLLGGHRGTEAFF. As DNA, the CDR3 is TGTGCCAGCAGCTTACTGGGGGGACACAGGGGCACTGAAGCTTTCTTT.

The V call is TRBV6-4, the J call TRBJ2-3; TRBD2 agrees at 9 bases. The germline V gene encodes CDR1 MRHNA and CDR2 SNTAGT. Trimming at V came to 2 bases and at J to 4 bases, leaving 7 bases not matched to a gene. The CDR3 consists of 16 residues. This CDR3 reads CASSDTAGGTSDTQYF. CDR3 sequence (DNA): TGTGCCAGCAGTGACACGGCGGGGGGGACATCAGATACGCAGTATTTT.

The chain combines TRBV28 with TRBJ2-4; the D gene could be TRBD1 or TRBD2 (5 bases each). The V end was cut by 6 bases, the J end by 8 bases, with 17 bases between. Germline V gene lookup returns CDR1 MDHEN and CDR2 SYDVKM. The length of the CDR3 is 14 residues. The chain's CDR3 is CASRGGTYGDIQYF. CDR3 in DNA: TGTGCCAGCAGGGGTGGGACCTACGGGGACATTCAGTACTTC.

The chain joins TRBV20-1 to TRBJ1-2, with no clear D. CDR3 size: 11 residues. Germline values: CDR1 DFQATT, CDR2 SNEGSKA (reference sequence). With 3 bases removed from V and 8 bases from J, the gap between germline ends came to 10 bases. The CDR3 region has the DNA TGCAGTGCTAGGAGCTTGGTCGGCTACACCTTC. Amino acids: CSARSLVGYTF.

CDR3 amino acids: CASSLVADMNTEAFF. CDR3 in DNA: TGCGCCAGCAGCTTGGTAGCTGATATGAACACTGAAGCTTTCTTT. The chain is built from TRBV5-1 and TRBJ1-1; D gene ambiguous. Deletions cut 0 bases from V and 0 bases from J, with 9 bases between. CDR1 SGHRS and CDR2 YFSETQ come from the germline V gene. This CDR3 is built from 15 residues.

The gene calls are TRBV11-2 and TRBJ1-3; no definite D call. The CDR3 loop spans 12 amino acids. The V gene lost 3 bases and the J gene lost 4 bases, with 4 bases spanning the gap. Per germline, CDR1 SGHAT and CDR2 FQNNGV. CDR3 nucleotides: TGTGCCAGCAGCTTCCGAGGAAACACCATATATTTT. Its protein product is CASSFRGNTIYF.

This clone has only one observation. CDR3 DNA: TGTGCCAGCAGCTCGACAGGGGGTAATGAAGCTTTCTTT. This gives the protein CASSSTGGNEAFF. The rearrangement uses TRBV7-2 and TRBJ1-1; TRBD1 matches at 9 bases. The CDR3 runs 13 residues. CDR1 and CDR2 from the germline V gene are SGHTA and FQGNSA. V gave up 4 bases and J gave up 7 bases; unmatched junction bases: 4.

The CDR3 sequence: CASGPGTANYEQYF. The CDR3 DNA reads TGTGCCAGCGGCCCCGGGACAGCAAACTACGAGCAGTACTTC. V usage is TRBV7-8 and J usage is TRBJ2-7; 7 bases agree with TRBD1. J lost 3 bases, V lost 8 bases, and 10 bases had no gene match. Per germline, CDR1 SGHVS and CDR2 FQNEAQ. This CDR3 contains 14 residues.

The CDR3 spells CAWSKFRAGSQETQYF. For the CDR3, the DNA is TGTGCCTGGAGTAAGTTCCGGGCGGGCAGCCAAGAGACCCAGTACTTC. The chain uses TRBV30 and TRBJ2-5, with D possibly being TRBD2 (5 bases). Germline CDR1 reads GTSNPN; CDR2 reads SVGIG (reference sequence). The CDR3 consists of 16 residues. The V gene lost 2 bases and the J gene lost 1 base, with 17 bases spanning the gap.